A selection of T cell receptor beta chains follows, all from one sample in a study of blood T cell repertoires in COVID-19. Some clones are missing from TCRdb's copy, which holds only in-frame ones; the method was immunoSEQ multiplex PCR. The sample contains approximately 99,000 clones, about 83% of which appear only once. The sample taken for sequencing was peripheral blood. The origin of the receptors is a man aged 65-85 years with active or convalescent COVID-19. Both conserved end residues are part of each CDR3. The D gene is left open where the match is weak. Only part of the rows carry a size: once, few, many, or a class if the clone is expanded.

>TRBV28|TRBD2|TRBJ2-3|15|-
CASRGGYESTDTQYF
TGTGCCAGCAGGGGGGGGTATGAATCCACAGATACGCAGTATTTT
>TRBV19|-|TRBJ1-5|16|few
CASSGTPGAHNQPQHF
TGTGCCAGTAGTGGGACCCCAGGGGCCCACAATCAGCCCCAGCATTTT
>TRBV7-9|TRBD1|TRBJ2-7|12|-
CASQGASYEQYF
TGTGCCAGCCAGGGGGCATCGTACGAGCAGTACTTC
>TRBV7-2|-|TRBJ1-2|17|-
CASSSKPSGRGGYGYTF
TGTGCCAGCAGCTCCAAGCCCTCCGGCCGAGGCGGCTATGGCTACACCTTC
>TRBV5-1|-|TRBJ2-1|15|-
CASSLVGLGGNEQFF
TGCGCCAGCAGCTTGGTTGGGCTGGGAGGAAATGAGCAGTTCTTC
>TRBV6-2/TRBV6-3|TRBD2|TRBJ2-4|15|-
CASSALGGSRNIQYF
TGTGCCAGCAGTGCCCTCGGGGGGTCGAGGAACATTCAGTACTTC
>TRBV30|TRBD2|TRBJ2-3|15|-
CAWSVGAGGPDTQYF
TGTGCCTGGAGTGTAGGGGCGGGGGGGCCAGATACGCAGTATTTT
>TRBV24-1|-|TRBJ1-2|15|-
CATSAGGQGNYGYTF
TGTGCCACCAGTGCCGGCGGACAAGGCAACTATGGCTACACCTTC
>TRBV5-1|-|TRBJ1-3|14|-
CASSPDSSGNTIYF
TGCGCCAGCAGCCCCGACAGCTCTGGAAACACCATATATTTT
>TRBV7-2|TRBD1|TRBJ2-7|15|few
CASREQGRSSYEQYF
TGTGCCAGCAGAGAACAGGGGCGAAGCTCCTACGAGCAGTACTTC
>TRBV7-2|TRBD1|TRBJ1-5|14|-
CASSIDRGSQPQHF
TGTGCCAGCAGCATCGACAGGGGGAGTCAGCCCCAGCATTTT
>TRBV11-3|-|TRBJ1-1|13|-
CASSLRGYTEAFF
TGTGCCAGCAGCTTAAGGGGCTACACTGAAGCTTTCTTT
>TRBV7-2|-|TRBJ2-7|15|-
CASSLAGPGTYEQYF
TGTGCCAGCAGCTTAGCAGGCCCAGGTACCTACGAGCAGTACTTC
>TRBV29-1|-|TRBJ1-1|15|-
CSVEDLSGGKTEAFF
TGCAGCGTTGAAGATTTGTCGGGGGGCAAAACTGAAGCTTTCTTT
>TRBV7-2|TRBD2|TRBJ2-5|16|-
CASRQPGRGYQETQYF
TGTGCCAGCAGACAACCTGGGCGGGGGTACCAAGAGACCCAGTACTTC
>TRBV6-5|TRBD2|TRBJ2-7|15|-
CASRRLAESSYEQYF
TGTGCCAGCAGGCGACTAGCGGAAAGCTCCTACGAGCAGTACTTC
>TRBV19|TRBD1|TRBJ2-1|14|-
CASQPGQYYNEQFF
TGTGCCAGCCAACCGGGACAGTACTACAATGAGCAGTTCTTC
>TRBV7-8|TRBD1|TRBJ2-7|14|-
CASSRGQGGHEQYF
TGTGCCAGCAGCCGAGGACAGGGTGGACACGAGCAGTACTTC
>TRBV14|TRBD1|TRBJ1-6|17|-
CASSQEGRQGANSPLHF
TGTGCCAGCAGCCAAGAAGGCCGACAGGGGGCTAATTCACCCCTCCACTTT
>TRBV19|-|TRBJ1-6|16|once
CASSSFRQSDNSPLHF
TGTGCCAGTAGTTCCTTTCGACAGTCAGATAATTCACCCCTCCACTTT
>TRBV5-4|-|TRBJ1-2|13|-
CASSEGQNYGYTF
TGTGCCAGCAGCGAAGGACAGAACTATGGCTACACCTTC
>TRBV14|-|TRBJ2-7|16|-
CASSHGASGDLYEQYF
TGTGCCAGCAGCCACGGGGCCTCGGGGGACCTTTACGAGCAGTACTTC
>TRBV28|-|TRBJ1-1|13|-
CASRPRGWPKAFF
TGTGCCAGCAGACCCCGGGGGTGGCCCAAAGCTTTCTTT
>TRBV6-5|-|TRBJ2-3|14|-
CASSKQDSTDTQYF
TGTGCCAGCAGTAAACAGGACAGCACAGATACGCAGTATTTT
>TRBV5-6|TRBD1|TRBJ2-3|17|-
CASSRIADRGLTDTQYF
TGTGCCAGCAGCAGAATAGCGGACAGGGGGCTAACAGATACGCAGTATTTT
>TRBV27|-|TRBJ1-1|14|-
CASSFIRGTTEAFF
TGTGCCAGCAGTTTTATTAGGGGTACAACTGAAGCTTTCTTT
>TRBV30|-|TRBJ2-2|12|-
CAWSDSLRELFF
TGTGCCTGGAGTGACAGTCTTCGGGAGCTGTTTTTT
>TRBV6-4|TRBD1|TRBJ1-2|12|few
CATPTGPYGYTF
TGTGCCACACCGACAGGGCCATATGGCTACACCTTC
>TRBV25-1|-|TRBJ2-6|17|-
CASRGRTYSSGANVLTF
TGTGCCAGCAGGGGGCGGACATACAGCTCTGGGGCCAACGTCCTGACTTTC
>TRBV3-1/TRBV3-2|TRBD1|TRBJ1-5|14|few
CASSQGTGNQPQHF
TGTGCCAGCAGCCAAGGGACAGGTAATCAGCCCCAGCATTTT
>TRBV3-1/TRBV3-2|TRBD1|TRBJ1-3|15|-
CASSLQGISGNTIYF
TGTGCCAGCAGCCTACAGGGGATCTCTGGAAACACCATATATTTT
>TRBV28|-|TRBJ1-2|13|-
CASSFSGDYGYTF
TGTGCCAGCAGTTTTTCAGGGGACTATGGCTACACCTTC
>TRBV7-8|-|TRBJ2-3|14|-
CASSLGTHTDTQYF
TGTGCCAGCAGCTTAGGGACACACACAGATACGCAGTATTTT
>TRBV5-1|TRBD1|TRBJ1-2|15|-
CASSPRTGGQVGYTF
TGCGCCAGCAGCCCCCGGACAGGGGGCCAGGTTGGCTACACCTTC